This passage covers 18 T cell receptor beta chains from one sample sequenced in a study of cytomegalovirus exposure and HLA in healthy donors. PCR used 60 Vbeta primers and 13 Jbeta primers. Generated by immunoSEQ multiplex PCR, the TCRdb table keeps only in-frame clones and is missing some. The sample has some 130,000 clones; 84% are singletons. The material sequenced was PBMCs. The receptors were gathered from a man over 45 in good health and CMV-seronegative.

The sample holds one count of this clone. J is TRBJ1-2 and V is TRBV6-5; TRBD1 matches at 10 bases. The germline gives CDR1 MNHEY, CDR2 SVGAGI. The CDR3 is 16 residues long. J gave up 3 bases and V 6 bases, and 10 bases lay outside the gene matches. The CDR3 DNA is TGTGCCAGCAGGTACCGGGACAGGGGATCCTACTATGGCTACACCTTC. As protein: CASRYRDRGSYYGYTF.

This sequence joins TRBV9 and TRBJ2-5, with 10 positions matching TRBD2. V gave up 0 bases and J gave up 5 bases; unmatched junction bases: 7. The CDR3 length is 16 residues. Germline CDR1 SGDLS, CDR2 YYNGEE. CDR3 coding DNA: TGTGCCAGCAGCGTAGAAAGCGGGGGGGCGTGGGAGACCCAGTACTTC. Translation: CASSVESGGAWETQYF.

This chain joins TRBV30 and TRBJ2-1, with D perhaps TRBD2 (6 bases). Trimming pared 4 bases from V and 0 bases from J, leaving 16 bases between. Per the germline V gene, CDR1 is GTSNPN and CDR2 is SVGIG (reference sequence). This CDR3 region has 16 residues. CDR3 bases: TGTGCCTGGACCGAGGCGGGGTCTAGCTCCTACAATGAGCAGTTCTTC. Translation gives CAWTEAGSSSYNEQFF.

The chain has TRBV29-1 and TRBJ1-5, with a tentative D call TRBD1 (5 bases). The CDR3 is 13 amino acids. The V and J ends lost 3 bases and 7 bases respectively, with 13 bases between them. Germline assignment: CDR1 SQVTM and CDR2 ANQGSEA. The CDR3 loop reads CSVEGGVGQPQHF. The DNA of the CDR3 is TGCAGCGTTGAGGGAGGGGTCGGGCAGCCCCAGCATTTT.

The CDR3 is CASSEFPGGSTYEQYF. DNA for the CDR3: TGTGCCAGCAGTGAGTTTCCAGGGGGCTCCACCTACGAGCAGTACTTC. The chain joins TRBV6-1 to TRBJ2-7; 8 bases match TRBD1. The CDR3 contains 16 residues. The germline V gene encodes CDR1 MNHNS and CDR2 SASEGT. The trim removed 3 bases at V and 2 bases at J, leaving 9 bases unmatched.

The chain recombines TRBV29-1 with TRBJ1-3; 7 bases fit TRBD1. Trimming at V came to 3 bases and at J to 4 bases, leaving 3 bases not matched to a gene. CDR1 and CDR2 (germline): SQVTM, ANQGSEA. This CDR3 has 13 residues. Here the CDR3 DNA reads TGCAGCGTTGAGGGGACAGCAGGAAACACCATATATTTT. Translated: CSVEGTAGNTIYF.

This chain connects TRBV9 to TRBJ1-1, with D perhaps TRBD1 (6 bases). Trimming shortened V by 3 bases and J by 0 bases, and 15 bases separated the two germline ends. The CDR3 is 16 residues long. Germline CDR1 reads SGDLS; CDR2 reads YYNGEE. The DNA of the CDR3 is TGTGCCAGCAGCGCAGTAGGCCGGGACATGAACACTGAAGCTTTCTTT. It translates to CASSAVGRDMNTEAFF.

The chain is built from TRBV5-6 and TRBJ2-1; a weak D match, TRBD2 (7 bases). The CDR3 is made up of 15 amino acids. The V and J ends lost 7 bases and 4 bases respectively, with 18 bases between them. CDR1 is SGHDT, CDR2 YYEEEE, per germline. The CDR3 loop reads CASLTAGAFYNEQFF. Written as DNA, the CDR3 is TGTGCCAGCTTGACGGCGGGGGCCTTTTACAATGAGCAGTTCTTC.

This clone has just one count. The V gene is TRBV15, the J gene TRBJ1-1, with D uncertain. The CDR3 length is 15 residues. V lost 6 bases to trimming and J lost 1 base, with 15 bases between them. Germline V CDR1 and CDR2: LNHNV, YYDKDF (reference sequence). The CDR3 region has the DNA TGTGCCACCAGGGACTCGGTTATTCCGAACACTGAAGCTTTCTTT. This translates into CATRDSVIPNTEAFF.

V gene TRBV5-8 combines with J gene TRBJ1-5; 9 bases are a match to TRBD1. V dropped 3 bases and J dropped 5; count of bases not matched to a gene: 3. This CDR3 contains 14 residues. CDR1 is SGHTS and CDR2 is YDEGEE in the germline V gene. The CDR3 sequence: CASSSRTGDQPQHF. For the CDR3, the DNA is TGTGCCAGCAGCTCCCGGACAGGGGATCAGCCCCAGCATTTT.

The V call is TRBV2, the J call TRBJ1-2, with D possibly matching TRBD1 (6 bases). There are 17 residues in the CDR3. V lost 5 bases to trimming and J lost 5 bases, with 24 bases between them. Germline CDR1 reads SNHLY; CDR2 reads FYNNEI. The CDR3 nucleotides are TGTGCCAGCAGTAATGGGGGACACCCGACCGGACGGTATGGCTACACCTTC. It codes for CASSNGGHPTGRYGYTF.

The CDR3 here is CASIGGYTEAFF. DNA for the CDR3: TGTGCCAGTATTGGGGGGTATACTGAAGCTTTCTTT. The chain joins TRBV2 to TRBJ1-1, with a possible D match to TRBD1 (5 bases). The CDR3 spans 12 residues. Trimming removed 9 bases from V and 5 bases from J, with 13 bases in between. The germline V gene encodes CDR1 SNHLY and CDR2 FYNNEI. Looking up the rest from reference TRBV2 and TRBJ1-1 gives the full variable domain: EPEVTQTPSHQVTQMGQEVILRCVPISNHLYFYWYRQILGQKVEFLVSFYNNEISEKSEIFDDQFSVERPDGSNFTLKIRSTKLEDSAMYFCASIGGYTEAFFGQGTRLTVV.

CDR3 nucleotide sequence: TGTGCCAGCAGCTTTGGTAGCGGGGGGGGCACAGATACGCAGTATTTT. As protein: CASSFGSGGGTDTQYF. The chain carries TRBV7-9 and TRBJ2-3; 11 bases match TRBD2. From germline, CDR1 is SEHNR and CDR2 FQNEAQ (reference sequence). The V gene end was trimmed by 3 bases and the J gene end by 1 base; junction bases not matched to a gene: 3. This CDR3 is 16 amino acids long.

This chain connects TRBV9 to TRBJ2-5; TRBD1 aligns across 9 bases. CDR1 and CDR2 (germline): SGDLS, YYNGEE. Trimming took 2 bases from V and 3 from J; bases not matched to a gene: 5. This CDR3 comprises 15 residues. The CDR3 DNA reads as TGTGCCAGCAGCGTCCACAGGGGGCGCGAAGAGACCCAGTACTTC. Protein product: CASSVHRGREETQYF.

This CDR3 reads CASSIGRHRGEETQYF. In nucleotides, the CDR3 is TGTGCCAGTAGTATAGGGCGGCACAGGGGAGAGGAGACCCAGTACTTC. The chain recombines TRBV19 with TRBJ2-5; 7 nucleotides agree with TRBD1. The CDR3 is 16 residues long. Germline V gene sequence: CDR1 LNHDA, CDR2 SQIVND (reference sequence). With 1 base clipped from V and 5 bases from J, the junction kept 10 bases outside the gene matches.

This CDR3 is CASSFGTSGSYNEQFF. For the CDR3, the DNA is TGTGCCAGCAGCTTTGGAACTAGCGGGAGTTACAATGAGCAGTTCTTC. The chain employs TRBV11-2 and TRBJ2-1; 11 nucleotides line up with TRBD2. The CDR3 contains 16 residues. Germline CDR1 SGHAT, CDR2 FQNNGV. With 3 bases clipped from V and 4 bases from J, the junction kept 5 bases outside the gene matches.

The rearrangement links TRBV7-8 to TRBJ1-2; 11 bases are shared with TRBD1. The CDR3 has 15 residues. The V gene's germline CDR1 is SGHVS and CDR2 FQNEAQ. V was clipped by 4 bases and J by 1 base; unmatched bases: 2. The CDR3 is CASSWGTGGNYGYTF. CDR3 DNA sequence: TGTGCCAGCAGCTGGGGGACAGGGGGTAACTATGGCTACACCTTC.

V usage is TRBV5-6 and J usage is TRBJ2-5; 11 bases map to TRBD2. Germline loops: CDR1 SGHDT, CDR2 YYEEEE. J lost 5 bases, V lost 0 bases, and 9 bases had no gene match. The CDR3 spans 17 residues. CDR3 sequence: CASSLARLAGGGETQYF. CDR3 coding DNA: TGTGCCAGCAGCTTGGCCAGGCTAGCGGGGGGCGGGGAGACCCAGTACTTC.